The 30 T cell receptor beta chains in this list originate from one sample, sequenced in a study of CD8+ T cells in alopecia areata. Treatment defined: oral pan-JAK inhibitor, 5-10 mg twice daily. Reverse transcription of extracted RNA yielded cDNA, which provided the sequencing template. Repertoires were generated with immunoSEQ multiplex PCR, while TCRdb's copy carries only in-frame clones and drops some. This sample has tens of thousands of clones, with just over 65% found just once. The material sequenced was CD8+ T cells sorted from blood, taken at week 4, from a patient treated with tofacitinib. These receptors were obtained from a human donor with alopecia areata.

This chain connects TRBV5-1 to TRBJ2-5; 11 bases map to TRBD1. Germline assignment: CDR1 SGHRS and CDR2 YFSETQ. The CDR3 consists of 15 residues. J gave up 2 bases and V 4 bases, and 4 bases lay outside the gene matches. The chain's CDR3 is CASSPRDRGQETQYF. DNA for the CDR3: TGCGCCAGCAGCCCACGGGACAGGGGGCAAGAGACCCAGTACTTC.

This clone was detected a few times. This rearrangement joins TRBV29-1 to TRBJ2-1; weak D call: TRBD2 (5 bases). Per germline, CDR1 SQVTM and CDR2 ANQGSEA. V was shortened by 1 base and J by 7 bases, with 8 bases between the two germline ends. The CDR3 runs 12 residues. CDR3 region: CSVEGEGNEQFF. The CDR3 DNA is TGCAGCGTTGAAGGAGAGGGAAATGAGCAGTTCTTC.

V and J are TRBV27 and TRBJ2-2; 9 bases match TRBD2. The ends lost 5 bases at V and 6 bases at J; junction bases unmatched: 10. Per the germline V gene, CDR1 is MNHEY and CDR2 is SMNVEV (reference sequence). This CDR3 contains 16 residues. CDR3 in amino acids: CASSGSSGEVSGELFF. Written as DNA, the CDR3 is TGTGCCAGCAGTGGGTCTAGCGGGGAGGTTTCCGGGGAGCTGTTTTTT.

Notes on this clone: Mismatch with germline at one junction end may stem from a read error. The gene calls are TRBV29-1 and TRBJ1-1; possibly TRBD1 for D (5 bases). CDR1 and CDR2 from the germline V gene are SQVTM and ANQGSEA. The CDR3 is 9 amino acids. The CDR3 DNA follows: TGCAGCACCGGGACGGACATTAACTTT. Residues: CSTGTDINF.

The chain carries TRBV29-1 and TRBJ1-2; perhaps TRBD1 as D (6 bases). In germline, CDR1 is SQVTM, CDR2 ANQGSEA. Trimming cost V 6 bases and J 5 bases, with 19 bases left between them. The CDR3 is 14 amino acids. The chain's CDR3 is CSVASPGQLYGYTF. The CDR3 bases are TGCAGCGTCGCCTCCCCGGGACAACTATATGGCTACACCTTC.

The chain employs TRBV30 and TRBJ1-3, with a tentative D call TRBD1 (5 bases). The CDR3 totals 14 residues. V was trimmed by 2 bases and J by 7 bases, leaving 15 bases between them. Germline V gene lookup returns CDR1 GTSNPN and CDR2 SVGIG (reference sequence). The CDR3 bases are TGTGCCTGGAGTCCAGGGCTCTTCGGCAACACCATATATTTT. Translated: CAWSPGLFGNTIYF.

In its sample, this clone was seen once. CDR3 bases: TGCGCCAGCAGCTTGAGAGGGACTATTCAGGCCGGCGGGAACACTGAAGCTTTCTTT. This translates into CASSLRGTIQAGGNTEAFF. The rearrangement joins TRBV5-1 to TRBJ1-1; D is perhaps TRBD1 (5 bases). CDR1 is SGHRS, CDR2 YFSETQ, per germline. The CDR3 covers 19 residues. V was clipped by 1 base and J by 1 base, with 23 bases between them.

The rearrangement links TRBV7-9 to TRBJ2-7; D gene unclear. Trimming removed 1 base at V and 4 bases at J, with 5 bases between. The CDR3 is 12 residues long. The germline gives CDR1 SEHNR, CDR2 FQNEAQ (reference sequence). CDR3 sequence reads: CASSLGVYEQYF. In DNA, the CDR3 is TGTGCCAGCAGCTTAGGTGTGTACGAGCAGTACTTC.

The gene calls are TRBV5-1 and TRBJ1-5, with 7 positions matching TRBD1. The germline CDR1 and CDR2 sequences are SGHRS and YFSETQ. This CDR3 spans 15 amino acids. J lost 6 bases, V lost 0 bases, and 6 bases had no gene match. This chain's CDR3 is CASSLEGGGGQPQHF. In nucleotides, the CDR3 is TGCGCCAGCAGCTTGGAAGGAGGGGGCGGTCAGCCCCAGCATTTT.

The chain combines TRBV29-1 with TRBJ2-1; 7 bases align to TRBD1. The CDR3 runs to 12 residues. With 6 bases clipped from V and 4 bases from J, the junction kept 3 bases outside the gene matches. Germline lookup yields CDR1 SQVTM and CDR2 ANQGSEA. DNA of the CDR3: TGCAGCGTGATGGACAGGTACAATGAGCAGTTCTTC. It encodes CSVMDRYNEQFF.

This clone came up a few times. The chain links TRBV30 to TRBJ2-3; D is uncertain. The ends were cut back, 1 base at V and 2 bases at J, with 7 bases in the middle. The CDR3 is 13 amino acids. Germline CDR1 and CDR2: GTSNPN and SVGIG (reference sequence). CDR3 region: CAWSALSTDTQYF. In DNA, the CDR3 is TGTGCCTGGAGTGCCCTATCCACAGATACGCAGTATTTT.

The chain is built from TRBV25-1 and TRBJ1-2; D remains unclear. There are 12 residues in the CDR3. Germline lookup yields CDR1 MGHDK and CDR2 SYGVNS. V was trimmed by 0 bases and J by 7 bases, leaving 6 bases between them. The CDR3 nucleotides read TGTGCCAGCAGTGAATACGCAGGTGGCTACACCTTC. Encoded protein: CASSEYAGGYTF.

The chain couples TRBV29-1 to TRBJ1-2, with D unclear. This CDR3 contains 12 residues. Germline V gene lookup returns CDR1 SQVTM and CDR2 ANQGSEA. The V end lost 5 bases, the J end lost 4 bases, and 11 bases lay between the germline ends. This CDR3 reads CSVPTTVYGYTF. In nucleotides, the CDR3 is TGCAGCGTTCCAACGACTGTCTATGGCTACACCTTC.

This clone was observed a few times. The V call is TRBV2, the J call TRBJ2-1; TRBD1 is a possible D gene (5 bases). The CDR3 consists of 12 residues. The V gene's germline CDR1 is SNHLY and CDR2 FYNNEI. The V end lost 8 bases, the J end lost 7 bases, and 12 bases lay between the germline ends. The CDR3 nucleotides read TGTGCCAGCGTATCCTACAGGAATGAGCAGTTCTTC. Its protein product is CASVSYRNEQFF.

This clone showed up just a few times. The genes are TRBV19 and TRBJ2-1; D may be TRBD1 (5 bases). V gave up 0 bases and J gave up 7 bases, with 13 bases separating them. The V gene's germline CDR1 is LNHDA and CDR2 SQIVND (reference sequence). The CDR3 is 15 residues long. The CDR3 region has the DNA TGTGCCAGTAGTATAGAGGTTCTTAGGGGAAATGAGCAGTTCTTC. Protein sequence: CASSIEVLRGNEQFF.

The V call is TRBV29-1, the J call TRBJ2-1, with TRBD1 identical over 7 bases. Trimming at V came to 0 bases and at J to 7 bases, leaving 18 bases not matched to a gene. CDR1 and CDR2 (germline): SQVTM, ANQGSEA. This CDR3 has 18 amino acids. CDR3 nucleotides: TGCAGCGTTGAAGAGGAATCAAGGGGAAGGGGGCGCGGGAATGAGCAGTTCTTC. Residues: CSVEEESRGRGRGNEQFF.

V and J are TRBV7-8 and TRBJ2-3, with D perhaps given as TRBD1 or TRBD2 (6 bases each). This CDR3 has 15 amino acids. The germline V gene has CDR1 SGHVS and CDR2 FQNEAQ. V lost 7 bases, J lost 1 base, and 15 bases lay in between. CDR3 region: CASTPSRGGTDTQYF. CDR3 coding DNA: TGTGCCAGCACCCCTTCTAGGGGGGGCACAGATACGCAGTATTTT.

This clone was detected once. The rearrangement joins TRBV27 to TRBJ2-5; D may match TRBD1 or TRBD2 (6 bases each). CDR1 and CDR2 from the germline V gene are MNHEY and SMNVEV (reference sequence). V lost 5 bases, J lost 0 bases, and 10 bases lay in between. This CDR3 spans 14 amino acids. This chain's CDR3 is CASSRRGYQETQYF. CDR3 DNA sequence: TGTGCCAGCAGTCGGAGGGGGTACCAAGAGACCCAGTACTTC.

This clone has a single count. The CDR3: CASSIRETAQETQYF. In nucleotides, the CDR3 is TGTGCCAGCAGCATCCGAGAGACAGCCCAAGAGACCCAGTACTTC. The chain is built from TRBV5-6 and TRBJ2-5, with D perhaps TRBD1 (5 bases). The CDR3 spans 15 residues. V was cut by 4 bases and J by 1 base, with 14 bases left in between. Germline values: CDR1 SGHDT, CDR2 YYEEEE. Looking up the rest from reference TRBV5-6 and TRBJ2-5 gives the full variable domain: DAGVTQSPTHLIKTRGQQVTLRCSPKSGHDTVSWYQQALGQGPQFIFQYYEEEERQRGNFPDRFSGHQFPNYSSELNVNALLLGDSALYLCASSIRETAQETQYFGPGTRLLVL.

This clone was detected only once. This chain joins TRBV4-3 and TRBJ2-5, with D tentatively TRBD2 (5 bases). The CDR3 is made up of 15 amino acids. Germline CDR1 is LGHNA and CDR2 is YSLEER. Trimming stripped 0 bases from V and 2 bases from J, with 10 bases between. CDR3: CASSQDMTGQETQYF. CDR3 DNA sequence: TGCGCCAGCAGCCAAGATATGACGGGGCAAGAGACCCAGTACTTC.

The J gene is TRBJ2-7, the V gene TRBV4-1, with D perhaps assigned TRBD1 or TRBD2 (5 bases each). Germline CDR1 and CDR2: MGHRA and YSYEKL. There are 13 residues in the CDR3. V lost 1 base and J 7 bases, leaving 11 bases between the germline ends. This CDR3 reads CASSQGQGEEQYF. Here the CDR3 DNA reads TGCGCCAGCAGCCAAGGCCAGGGAGAAGAGCAGTACTTC.

The gene calls are TRBV29-1 and TRBJ2-7; 7 bases are a match to TRBD2. The CDR3 totals 14 residues. Germline CDR1 and CDR2: SQVTM and ANQGSEA. Trimming cost V 7 bases and J 1 base; bases outside gene matches: 10. In DNA, the CDR3 is TGCAGCGGTTTTGGGGAGGGCCCTTCCTACGAGCAGTACTTC. Translating it yields CSGFGEGPSYEQYF.

This chain links TRBV7-2 with TRBJ1-4, with TRBD1 as a possible D gene (5 bases). Trimming left V 3 bases short and J 6 bases short, with 11 bases between. The CDR3 covers 14 residues. In germline, CDR1 is SGHTA, CDR2 FQGNSA. CDR3: CASSFRGWDEKLFF. In DNA form, the CDR3 reads TGTGCCAGCAGCTTCCGGGGCTGGGATGAAAAACTGTTTTTT.

This clone was observed a handful of times. This sequence joins TRBV28 and TRBJ2-1, with D possibly being TRBD1 (5 bases). Trimming left V 1 base short and J 0 bases short, with 16 bases between. Germline assignment: CDR1 MDHEN and CDR2 SYDVKM. The CDR3 contains 18 residues. The CDR3 DNA follows: TGTGCCAGCAGTTTATTGCCCTGGACACTTTTCTCCTACAATGAGCAGTTCTTC. Residues: CASSLLPWTLFSYNEQFF.

In DNA, the CDR3 is TGTGCCACCAGCAAGGGCCCCGAGCACACTGAAGCTTTCTTT. Protein: CATSKGPEHTEAFF. This chain joins TRBV15 and TRBJ1-1; the D is unclear. Trimming took off 4 bases at V and 3 bases at J, with 12 bases between the two ends. The CDR3 length is 14 residues. Per germline, CDR1 LNHNV and CDR2 YYDKDF (reference sequence).

The chain uses TRBV11-2 and TRBJ2-7; D gene uncertain. Looked up from germline, CDR1 is SGHAT and CDR2 is FQNNGV. There are 14 residues in the CDR3. Trimming took 3 bases from V and 5 from J, leaving 14 bases between them. The CDR3 region is CASSLTYSVNEQYF. The CDR3 region has the DNA TGTGCCAGCAGCTTGACCTACTCGGTCAACGAGCAGTACTTC.

The V gene is TRBV15, the J gene TRBJ1-5; weak D call: TRBD1 (6 bases). Germline assignment: CDR1 LNHNV and CDR2 YYDKDF (reference sequence). Trimming left V 0 bases short and J 10 bases short, with 13 bases between. There are 14 residues in the CDR3. CDR3 residues: CATSREGGGRPQHF. CDR3 bases: TGTGCCACCAGCAGAGAGGGGGGCGGTCGACCCCAGCATTTT.

This clone was counted between two and nine times. The rearrangement uses TRBV29-1 and TRBJ2-7; no firm D call. Trimming left V 5 bases short and J 3 bases short, with 8 bases between. CDR3 size: 11 residues. The germline V gene has CDR1 SQVTM and CDR2 ANQGSEA. The CDR3 coding sequence is TGCAGCGTTCTCCTAAACTACGAGCAGTACTTC. Translation: CSVLLNYEQYF.

V usage is TRBV27 and J usage is TRBJ1-1; 7 nucleotides align to TRBD1. The germline CDR1 and CDR2 sequences are MNHEY and SMNVEV (reference sequence). V gave up 8 bases and J gave up 11 bases; unmatched junction bases: 8. The CDR3 length is 11 residues. The CDR3 is CASQNRDSAFF. In DNA form, the CDR3 reads TGTGCCAGCCAGAACCGGGACAGCGCTTTCTTT.

This clone was observed a few times. J is TRBJ2-3 and V is TRBV23-1; the D gene could be TRBD1 or TRBD2 (5 bases each). TRBV23-1 is an ORF, and what it does is uncertain. The CDR3 contains 20 residues. V lost 2 bases, J lost 2 bases, and 26 bases lay in between. Here the CDR3 reads CASSQNGDVWRCPNTDTQYF. The CDR3 DNA follows: TGCGCCAGCAGTCAAAACGGGGACGTCTGGAGGTGCCCGAACACAGATACGCAGTATTTT.